This T cell receptor beta chain derives from a study of Ad26.COV2.S vaccination and SARS-CoV-2 variants. CDR1 and CDR2 from the germline V gene are SGHTA and FQGNSA. The CDR3 loop spans 13 amino acids. Trimming pared 1 base from V and 6 bases from J, leaving 10 bases between. The repertoire was sequenced with immunoSEQ multiplex PCR; TCRdb's copy has only in-frame clones and lacks some. The data hold some 480,000 clones, with 87% observed a single time. As for treatment: some 20 received Ad26.COV2.S at low or high dose, single or two shots; about five received placebo; per-sample allocation not given. The investigators took samples on day 63 after the first vaccine or placebo injection.

The chain employs TRBV7-2 and TRBJ2-7, with a weak D call TRBD2 (6 bases). The sequence came from a person aged 18-60 years who received the Ad26.COV2.S COVID-19 vaccine or a placebo. The sample in question was peripheral blood, obtained in a trial of Ad26.COV2.S vaccine versus placebo. This CDR3 reads CASSLGGGREQYF. The CDR3, as DNA: TGTGCCAGCAGCTTAGGGGGAGGTCGCGAGCAGTACTTC.